The rows below give T cell receptor beta chains drawn from one sample of a study of CD8+ T cells in alopecia areata. The method was immunoSEQ multiplex PCR; TCRdb's version includes in-frame clones alone and lacks a portion of them. The table lists approximately 54,000 clones, 90% to 97% of them singletons. The sample consisted of CD8+ T cells sorted from blood, taken at week 0. These receptors were collected from a human donor with alopecia areata. Both conserved end residues are part of each CDR3. D genes are given only for firm matches. For some rows the clone size is stated as once, few or many, or as a class when expanded; others skip it.

clone_size d_call j_call v_call cdr3_aa cdr3_nt
- - TRBJ2-7 TRBV19 CASTQGGDEQYF TGTGCCAGTACCCAGGGGGGTGACGAGCAGTACTTC
- TRBD1 TRBJ2-7 TRBV6-1 CASSELGQGAEQYF TGTGCCAGCAGTGAATTAGGACAGGGGGCCGAGCAGTACTTC
- - TRBJ2-5 TRBV27 CASSLIEGGRETQYF TGTGCCAGCAGTTTAATAGAAGGGGGTAGGGAGACCCAGTACTTC
- - TRBJ2-1 TRBV5-4 CASRPSSYNEQFF TGTGCCAGCAGACCGAGCTCCTACAATGAGCAGTTCTTC
- - TRBJ1-6 TRBV6-5 CASSYGQSSYNSPLHF TGTGCCAGCAGTTACGGACAGAGCTCCTATAATTCACCCCTCCACTTT
- TRBD2 TRBJ2-5 TRBV10-2 CASRSAGGSETQYF TGCGCCAGCCGATCGGCGGGGGGTTCGGAGACCCAGTACTTC
- TRBD1 TRBJ2-7 TRBV29-1 CSVDLGQEREQYF TGCAGCGTTGACCTGGGACAGGAAAGAGAGCAGTACTTC
- - TRBJ1-2 TRBV9 CASSVGGDYGYTF TGTGCCAGCAGCGTAGGAGGGGACTATGGCTACACCTTC
- - TRBJ2-1 TRBV7-9 CASSFGLDTTKRGEQFF TGTGCCAGCAGCTTCGGACTCGACACCACCAAAAGGGGTGAGCAGTTCTTC
- - TRBJ1-2 TRBV14 CASSHVDRPGSRYGYTF TGTGCCAGCAGCCATGTCGACCGCCCAGGTTCTCGGTATGGCTACACCTTC
- - TRBJ2-7 TRBV4-2 CASSQEGSGTTYEQYF TGTGCCAGCAGCCAAGAAGGAAGCGGGACAACCTACGAGCAGTACTTC
- - TRBJ2-1 TRBV30 CACQRSDFSYNEQFF TGTGCCTGCCAGAGGTCGGATTTCTCCTACAATGAGCAGTTCTTC
once TRBD2 TRBJ2-3 TRBV30 CAWSAGGASTDTQYF TGTGCCTGGAGTGCGGGGGGGGCAAGCACAGATACGCAGTATTTT
- TRBD1 TRBJ1-1 TRBV7-9 CASSSMRQGPNTEAFF TGTGCCAGCAGCTCTATGAGACAGGGGCCGAACACTGAAGCTTTCTTT
- TRBD1 TRBJ2-1 TRBV6-5 CASSYSTGQVNNEQFF TGTGCCAGCAGTTACTCCACCGGACAGGTTAACAATGAGCAGTTCTTC
- TRBD2 TRBJ2-3 TRBV4-2 CASSQDGTSGGDTQYF TGTGCCAGCAGCCAAGACGGGACTAGCGGGGGGGATACGCAGTATTTT
- - TRBJ2-2 TRBV4-3 CASSQDKVSGELFF TGCGCCAGCAGCCAAGATAAAGTTTCCGGGGAGCTGTTTTTT
- - TRBJ1-2 TRBV7-2 CASEGVEDGYTF TGTGCCAGTGAGGGGGTTGAAGATGGCTACACCTTC
- - TRBJ2-6 TRBV5-1 CASSPVGGEANVLTF TGCGCCAGCAGCCCGGTGGGGGGAGAGGCCAACGTCCTGACTTTC
- - TRBJ2-2 TRBV29-1 CSVELLNTGELFF TGCAGCGTTGAGCTCCTGAACACCGGGGAGCTGTTTTTT
- TRBD1 TRBJ1-5 TRBV4-3 CASSQDRGLEQPQHF TGCGCCAGCAGCCAAGACAGGGGGCTCGAACAGCCCCAGCATTTT
once TRBD2 TRBJ2-1 TRBV4-1 CASSQAGGPPNEQFF TGCGCCAGCAGCCAAGCGGGGGGGCCCCCCAATGAGCAGTTCTTC
- TRBD2 TRBJ2-3 TRBV4-3 CASSQVGTSGPRPPDTQYF TGCGCCAGCAGCCAAGTAGGGACTAGCGGGCCCCGGCCCCCAGATACGCAGTATTTT
- TRBD2 TRBJ2-3 TRBV4-2 CASSQEASGSTDTQYF TGTGCCAGCAGCCAAGAAGCTAGCGGGAGCACAGATACGCAGTATTTT
- - TRBJ1-2 TRBV29-1 CSVVPPEGYGYTF TGCAGCGTTGTGCCACCAGAGGGCTATGGCTACACCTTC
- - TRBJ2-2 TRBV11-3 CASSLRSDTGELFF TGTGCCAGCAGCTTAAGGTCCGATACGGGGGAGCTGTTTTTT
once TRBD2 TRBJ2-2 TRBV7-9 CASSFSGGNTGELFF TGTGCCAGCAGCTTTAGCGGGGGGAACACCGGGGAGCTGTTTTTT
few - TRBJ2-5 TRBV10-3 CAISDDLAETQYF TGTGCCATCAGTGATGATTTGGCAGAGACCCAGTACTTC
- - TRBJ2-2 TRBV4-1 CASSQTGNTGELFF TGCGCCAGCAGTCAGACAGGAAACACCGGGGAGCTGTTTTTT
- - TRBJ1-1 TRBV4-1 CASSQDKRKAFF TGCGCCAGCAGCCAAGATAAGAGGAAAGCTTTCTTT
- TRBD1 TRBJ1-5 TRBV13 CASSFGQGQPQHF TGTGCCAGCAGCTTCGGACAGGGACAGCCCCAGCATTTT
few - TRBJ2-7 TRBV2 CASSETPGYEQYF TGTGCCAGCAGTGAAACTCCCGGCTACGAGCAGTACTTC
- - TRBJ2-6 TRBV5-1 CASSSTQRAGANVLTF TGCGCCAGCAGCTCAACCCAAAGGGCTGGGGCCAACGTCCTGACTTTC
- - TRBJ1-2 TRBV18 CASSHTDSRANYGYTF TGTGCCAGCTCACACACGGACAGTCGGGCTAACTATGGCTACACCTTC